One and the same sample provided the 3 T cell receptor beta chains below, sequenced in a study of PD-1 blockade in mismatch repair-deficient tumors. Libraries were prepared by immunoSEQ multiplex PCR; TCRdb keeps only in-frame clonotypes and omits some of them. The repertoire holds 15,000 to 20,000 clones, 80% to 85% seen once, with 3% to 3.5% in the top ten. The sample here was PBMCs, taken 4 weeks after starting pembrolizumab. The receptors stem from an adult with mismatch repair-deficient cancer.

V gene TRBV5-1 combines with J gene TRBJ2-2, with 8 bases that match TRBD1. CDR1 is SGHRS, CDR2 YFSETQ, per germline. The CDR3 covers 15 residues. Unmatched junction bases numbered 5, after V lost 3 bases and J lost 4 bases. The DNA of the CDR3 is TGCGCCAGCAGCTCTCAGGGGGCTGGCACCGGGGAGCTGTTTTTT. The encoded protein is CASSSQGAGTGELFF.

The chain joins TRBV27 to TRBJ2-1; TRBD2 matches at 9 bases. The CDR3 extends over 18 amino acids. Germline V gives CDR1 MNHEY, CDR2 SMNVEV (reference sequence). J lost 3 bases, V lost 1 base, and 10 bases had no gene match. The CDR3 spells CASSLYAGLAGGYNEQFF. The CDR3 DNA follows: TGTGCCAGCAGTTTATATGCGGGACTAGCTGGAGGCTACAATGAGCAGTTCTTC.

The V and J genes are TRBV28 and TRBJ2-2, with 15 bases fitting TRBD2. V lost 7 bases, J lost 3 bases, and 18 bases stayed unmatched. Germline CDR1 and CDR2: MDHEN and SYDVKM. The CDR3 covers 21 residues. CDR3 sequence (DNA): TGTGCCAGCACTTCCTCTCGCCTCGGGACTAGCGGGAGGTATGACACCGGGGAGCTGTTTTTT. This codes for CASTSSRLGTSGRYDTGELFF. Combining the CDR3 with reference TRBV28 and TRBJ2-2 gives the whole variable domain DVKVTQSSRYLVKRTGEKVFLECVQDMDHENMFWYRQDPGLGLRLIYFSYDVKMKEKGDIPEGYSVSREKKERFSLILESASTNQTSMYLCASTSSRLGTSGRYDTGELFFGEGSRLTVL.